The source of this TCR beta chain is a study of blood T cell repertoires in COVID-19. Overall study: Some COVID-19 samples were acute and others convalescent; all came from the United States, Italy and Spain.

Authors' analysis steps: Nucleated cell number was recorded as an estimate derived from reference gene primer amplification. Clones were sequenced by immunoSEQ multiplex PCR, and TCRdb holds only the in-frame ones, with some missing. V and J calls and clone size come straight from that table; D and trimming were deduced from the DNA. The sample has 85,000 to 130,000 clones; roughly 89% are singletons. This clone was observed a handful of times. This CDR3 has 16 amino acids. Germline CDR1 SGHRS, CDR2 YFSETQ. The V and J ends lost 4 bases and 1 base, in that order; junction bases with no gene match: 7. The sequence was obtained from a human donor in a cohort sampled during active COVID-19. The sequencing input was peripheral blood. The chain joins TRBV5-1 to TRBJ2-3; 9 bases align to TRBD1. The CDR3 reads CASSRQQGAGTDTQYF. The CDR3 DNA sequence: TGCGCCAGCAGCCGACAACAGGGGGCGGGCACAGATACGCAGTATTTT.